This T cell receptor beta chain is drawn from a study of blood T cell repertoires in COVID-19. Study details: Specimens from acute and convalescent COVID-19 originated in the United States, Italy and Spain.

The table came from immunoSEQ multiplex PCR; TCRdb's copy has only in-frame clones and leaves some out. The sample comprises about 190,000 clones, roughly 89% of which are singletons, and roughly 6.7% rests with the top ten. Germline V gene data show CDR1 as MNHEY and CDR2 as SVGEGT. Unmatched junction bases numbered 8, after V lost 5 bases and J lost 2 bases. This CDR3 contains 16 residues. Input material: peripheral blood. This receptor was obtained from a man aged 35-49 years with acute or convalescent COVID-19. The chain is built from TRBV6-2 or TRBV6-3 and TRBJ2-3; 9 bases are shared with TRBD2. CDR3 coding DNA: TGTGCCAGCAGTCTAATAGCGGGGGCCTACACAGATACGCAGTATTTT. Translating gives CASSLIAGAYTDTQYF.